The rows below give T cell receptor beta chains drawn from one sample of a study of T-cell reconstitution after alpha-beta-depleted transplantation in children. TCRdb reanalysed the PCR reads using MiXCR and keeps one entry per CDR3 protein. The table records fewer than 400,000 distinct CDR3 sequences, about a quarter of them present only once. Source: PBMCs, mostly from graft donor cells, taken 180 days after TCRalphabeta/CD19-depleted stem cell transplant. These receptors were collected from a male patient between 5 and 17 years old who had a stem cell transplant for acute lymphoblastic leukemia, so the T cells may come from the graft donor. Each CDR3 is given with its conserved first and last residue. The D gene is left open where the match is weak. For some rows the clone size is stated as once, few or many, or as a class when expanded; others skip it.

-	TRBJ2-7	-	TRBV5-1	TGCGCCAGCAGCTTTATTAGTGGACAGCTCTACGAGCAGTACTTC	CASSFISGQLYEQYF
TRBD1	TRBJ1-2	-	TRBV7-7	TGTGCCAGCAGCTTAGTGGGGACAGGGGTTAATGGCTACACCTTC	CASSLVGTGVNGYTF
-	TRBJ2-7	-	TRBV15	TGTGCCACCAGCAGAGATGGACTGGGTTACGAGCAGTACTTC	CATSRDGLGYEQYF
TRBD1	TRBJ2-3	few	TRBV5-6	TGTGCCAGCAGCACGGCGGACAGGGGAGGCACAGATACGCAGTATTTT	CASSTADRGGTDTQYF
TRBD1	TRBJ2-5	-	TRBV7-7	TGTGCCAGCAGCCCGGACAGGGGAGCATGGGAGACCCAGTACTTC	CASSPDRGAWETQYF
TRBD2	TRBJ2-1	-	TRBV3-1	TGTGCCAGCAGCCTCCATAGCGGGAGCTCCTACAATGAGCAGTTCTTC	CASSLHSGSSYNEQFF
-	TRBJ2-5	-	TRBV6-1	TGTGCCAGGGGCTGGTGGCAGGGCCTTGGTGAGACCCAGTACTTC	CARGWWQGLGETQYF
-	TRBJ2-2	few	TRBV28	TGTGCCAGCAGTTTGAGACAGCCGAACACCGGGGAGCTGTTTTTT	CASSLRQPNTGELFF
-	TRBJ2-1	-	TRBV5-6	TGTGCCAGCAGCTCGACAGGAGAGGGAGCGATATACAATGAGCAGTTCTTC	CASSSTGEGAIYNEQFF
-	TRBJ1-1	-	TRBV6-5	TGTGCCAGCAGTTACAGCGCGGAGGGGACTGAAGCTTTCTTT	CASSYSAEGTEAFF
-	TRBJ2-1	few	TRBV12-3/TRBV12-4	TGTGCCAGCAGTTTAGAACTAGTCTCCTACAATGAGCAGTTCTTC	CASSLELVSYNEQFF
-	TRBJ2-1	few	TRBV12-3/TRBV12-4	TGTGCCAGCAGTTCGGGGAATGAGCAGTTCTTC	CASSSGNEQFF
-	TRBJ2-7	-	TRBV20-1	TGCAGTGCTAGAGTTCGGGGGAGCTCCTACGAGCAGTACTTC	CSARVRGSSYEQYF
-	TRBJ2-5	few	TRBV29-1	TGCAGCGTTGAAGGTCAGAGCAGGGAGACCCAGTACTTC	CSVEGQSRETQYF
TRBD1	TRBJ2-7	few	TRBV27	TGTGCCAGCCGACAGGGGGTCGAGTACGAGCAGTACTTC	CASRQGVEYEQYF
-	TRBJ2-7	-	TRBV7-9	TGTGCCAGCAGCTGGACTGCCTCCTACGAGCAGTACTTC	CASSWTASYEQYF
-	TRBJ2-1	-	TRBV7-3	TGTGCCAGCAGCTTAAATGCACTAGCCAACAATGAGCAGTTCTTC	CASSLNALANNEQFF
-	TRBJ2-5	few	TRBV12-5	TGTGCTAGTGGCTTTATCCGGCACGTGGGGGTTCGGGAGACCCAGTACTTC	CASGFIRHVGVRETQYF
-	TRBJ2-7	-	TRBV5-1	TGCGCCAGCAGCTTGGTTGAGGCCAGCTACGAGCAGTACTTC	CASSLVEASYEQYF
TRBD1	TRBJ1-5	-	TRBV7-3	TGTGCCAGCAGCTTAACAGGACAGGGTCAGCCCCAGCATTTT	CASSLTGQGQPQHF
TRBD2	TRBJ2-1	-	TRBV5-1	TGCGCCAGCAGCTTGGCCGGGAGGGCAAGGGAGCAGTTCTTC	CASSLAGRAREQFF
-	TRBJ2-2	-	TRBV10-1	TGCGCCAGCAGTGTGACGAACACCGGGGAGCTGTTTTTT	CASSVTNTGELFF
TRBD2	TRBJ2-1	-	TRBV20-1	TGCAGTGCTAGGGACAGGACTAGCGGGAGGGCCGGTGAGCAGTTCTTC	CSARDRTSGRAGEQFF
-	TRBJ1-2	many	TRBV5-1	TGCGCCAGCAGCTTGAAAGGGAATGGCTACACCTTC	CASSLKGNGYTF
-	TRBJ2-1	-	TRBV12-1	TGTGCCAGCTGCTTTGACAGGGGAGTGGCGCGGGATTACAATGAGCAGTTCTTC	CASCFDRGVARDYNEQFF
TRBD1	TRBJ1-2	few	TRBV7-2	TGTGCCAGCAGCTTAGCCGGGACAGAGTACTATGGCTACACCTTC	CASSLAGTEYYGYTF
TRBD2	TRBJ2-1	-	TRBV15	TGTGCCACCAGTAGACCGGGACTAGGCGGCAATGAGCAGTTCTTC	CATSRPGLGGNEQFF
-	TRBJ2-7	-	TRBV12-3/TRBV12-4	TGTGCCAGCAGTTTGAGACGGGACACGCGGTCCTACGAGCAGTACTTC	CASSLRRDTRSYEQYF
TRBD1	TRBJ2-7	few	TRBV20-1	TGCAGTGCTACCACCGGGACAGGTAAAGCCTACGAGCAGTACTTC	CSATTGTGKAYEQYF
-	TRBJ2-1	-	TRBV18	TGTGCCAGCTCACCAGCCACGGGACCCCGAGCTGAGCAGTTCTTC	CASSPATGPRAEQFF
TRBD1	TRBJ1-2	few	TRBV7-9	TGTGCCAGCAGCAGGGGGGCAACGTCCCAGGGGGCCTATGGCTACACCTTC	CASSRGATSQGAYGYTF
-	TRBJ2-1	few	TRBV5-1	TGCGCCAGCAGCTGGGGGGTTACCGGGAGCTCCTACAATGAGCAGTTCTTC	CASSWGVTGSSYNEQFF
-	TRBJ2-1	-	TRBV5-6	TGTGCCAGCAGCTTGGTTGAAAGAAATGAGCAGTTCTTC	CASSLVERNEQFF
TRBD1	TRBJ2-2	-	TRBV10-3	TGTGCCATCAGTGTGGTGCAGGGGGCCAGTGGGCCCGGGGAGCTGTTTTTT	CAISVVQGASGPGELFF
-	TRBJ2-7	few	TRBV5-1	TGCGCCAGCAGCTTTTCCCAGAGCTACGAGCAGTACTTC	CASSFSQSYEQYF
TRBD2	TRBJ2-1	-	TRBV29-1	TGCAGCGTTGGCGGGAGGGCCAACCATGAGCAGTTCTTC	CSVGGRANHEQFF
-	TRBJ1-3	-	TRBV20-1	TGCAGTGCTAGAGCCCGGTCCTCCTCTGGAAACACCATATATTTT	CSARARSSSGNTIYF
TRBD1	TRBJ2-5	few	TRBV11-2	TGTGCCAGCAGCTTAGGGGCGGGGACAGGAGTACAAGAGACCCAGTACTTC	CASSLGAGTGVQETQYF
-	TRBJ2-7	few	TRBV7-9	TGTGCCAGCAGCTTAGTAGGGACACCCTCTCCGTACTTC	CASSLVGTPSPYF
TRBD2	TRBJ2-2	few	TRBV4-1	TGCGCCAGCAGCCAAAGCCAGCGGGAGGTGACCGGGGAGCTGTTTTTT	CASSQSQREVTGELFF
TRBD2	TRBJ2-1	few	TRBV20-1	TGCAGTGCTCCACCTAGCGGTAGTTACAATGAGCAGTTCTTC	CSAPPSGSYNEQFF
-	TRBJ1-2	-	TRBV10-3	TGTGCCATCAAGGGCTATGGCTACACCTTC	CAIKGYGYTF
-	TRBJ2-2	few	TRBV20-1	TGCAGTGCTAGAGTTACCGGACCAGGCTCCGGGGAGCTGTTTTTT	CSARVTGPGSGELFF
TRBD2	TRBJ2-7	-	TRBV5-1	TGCGCCAGCAGCCCACGGGAGGCCCTCTCCTACGAGCAGTACTTC	CASSPREALSYEQYF
-	TRBJ2-2	-	TRBV15	TGTGCCACCAGCAGAGAAAACACCGGGGAGCTGTTTTTT	CATSRENTGELFF
-	TRBJ2-2	-	TRBV10-1	TGCGCCAGCAGTGACCCACAGTTGAACACCGGGGAGCTGTTTTTT	CASSDPQLNTGELFF